Listed below are T cell receptor beta chains from one sample, sequenced in a study of circulating CD8 cells and anti-PD-1 response in melanoma. TCRdb ran MiXCR on the reads and lists one entry per CDR3 protein. The sample has approximately 420 distinct CDR3 sequences, roughly 5.6% seen once. Sample: CD8+ T cells from PBMCs, taken at baseline or after one month of anti-PD-1 therapy (not recorded which). Source of these receptors: a human donor with melanoma. CDR3s leave out the opening cysteine and the closing phenylalanine or tryptophan. A row's size may be missing; if present it is once, few, many or a size class.

size,V,CDR3
large,TRBV27,ASSQRLGSLYEQY
medium-sized,TRBV2,ASERGAYTGELF
medium-sized,TRBV20-1,SARALVMSNYGYT
.,TRBV4-3,ASSQPRGLTTEAF
.,TRBV12-3/TRBV12-4,ASRTFRAIQNTRELF
medium-sized,TRBV20-1,SARIGDTQY
large,TRBV2,ASSEARGYQPQH
large,TRBV6-5,ASATGQGNTEAF
.,TRBV12-3/TRBV12-4,ASLRAPGELF
medium-sized,TRBV19,ASSWDSENIQY
medium-sized,TRBV30,AWSEENTEAF
.,TRBV12-3/TRBV12-4,ASSVNTGELF
few,TRBV19,ASGLGVMHNEQF
large,TRBV10-3,AIKASGGPTYNEQF
large,TRBV6-5,ASSSAAGAQETQY
medium-sized,TRBV20-1,SANRVDTGELF
medium-sized,TRBV29-1,SVDSRDRPYEQY
medium-sized,TRBV11-2,ASSLAAGGTEAF
hyperexpanded,TRBV28,ASTSGRETQY
medium-sized,TRBV3-1,ASSQLAGATDTQY
large,TRBV25-1,ASSDGVQPQH
medium-sized,TRBV7-3,ASSLMGGTDTQY
medium-sized,TRBV24-1,ATSDLSLAALQETQY
medium-sized,TRBV12-3/TRBV12-4,ASSPPSYNEQF
medium-sized,TRBV9,ASSRTSGFNEQF
large,TRBV4-1,ASSYSLSYEQY
large,TRBV19,ASGSVLYGYT
medium-sized,TRBV24-1,ATAGGEGQPQH
large,TRBV4-3,ASSQLAGTGSSGANVLT
medium-sized,TRBV5-4,ASSQGPLKQY
large,TRBV29-1,SVPGQIQETQY
large,TRBV20-1,SAADRAEADTQY
.,TRBV13,ASSLVSHEQY
large,TRBV6-5,ASSAGLAGYEQY
large,TRBV12-3/TRBV12-4,ASSLVTGNEQF
medium-sized,TRBV12-3/TRBV12-4,ASSQTGEDTEAF
large,TRBV27,ASSSNRAWETQY
.,TRBV19,ASSIDPRTGVGEAF
few,TRBV9,ASSSGGVNYGYT
few,TRBV27,ASRDGYNEQF
large,TRBV19,ASSITGGASDGYT
large,TRBV19,ASSTARYNEQF
large,TRBV7-7,ASSSGGPGELF
.,TRBV4-3,AGGHHREGQETQY
large,TRBV27,ASSPFGSGTEAF
medium-sized,TRBV27,ASRPTGYTHEQY
large,TRBV19,ASRAILGGSQPQH
large,TRBV19,ASRWGHLSNQPQH
.,TRBV19,ASSTNSYEQY
large,TRBV19,ASSLAAQETQY
medium-sized,TRBV4-1,ASSQEGSYNEQF
large,TRBV6-5,ASSYSAGPLTGELF
few,TRBV19,ASSTIQGTDTQY
large,TRBV2,ASIGGAYEQY